Reported below is one T cell receptor beta chain. The CDR3 consists of 14 residues. The trim removed 10 bases at V and 5 bases at J, leaving 9 bases unmatched. The germline gives CDR1 ENHRY, CDR2 SYGVKD. Profiling relied on immunoSEQ multiplex PCR, and the TCRdb table lists in-frame clones only, not all of them. There are 57,000 or so clones in the sample; roughly 90% occur only once, and 2.2% lies in the top ten. This sample is part of a study of cytomegalovirus exposure and HLA in healthy donors. Sequencing was done on a sample of PBMCs. This chain connects TRBV10-3 to TRBJ2-1; 9 bases are shared with TRBD1. The source of this sequence is a woman aged 25 to 39 in good health and CMV-seronegative. The CDR3: CATTTGGYDNEQFF. The CDR3 DNA reads TGTGCCACCACGACAGGGGGATACGACAATGAGCAGTTCTTC.